This T cell receptor (beta chain) was found in a study of blood T cell repertoires in COVID-19. Overall study context: The recovered donors of Cohort 3 showed two negative PCRs, clearance, or symptom resolution. Donors in the United States, Italy and Spain gave samples during acute or convalescent COVID-19.

Residents of 24 US areas, aged about 18 to 89 years, made up the participants. The J segment lost 5 bases and the V segment lost 2 bases, leaving 7 bases of the junction unmatched. CDR1 ENHRY and CDR2 SYGVKD come from the germline V gene. The CDR3 sequence is 16 residues long. This clone is a singleton in its sample. Original data processing: For nucleated cells, counts were estimated from reference gene primer amplification. Generated by immunoSEQ multiplex PCR, the TCRdb table keeps only in-frame clones and is missing some. V and J calls and clone size are copied from that table; D and trimming were computed from the DNA. Among hundreds of thousands of clones listed, about 86% were seen once.

The V gene is TRBV10-3, the J gene TRBJ1-5, with 9 bases fitting TRBD1. Sequencing was done on a sample of PBMCs or T cells enriched from blood (not recorded which). This TCR came from a woman aged 50 to 60 in a cohort exposed to, infected with or recovered from COVID-19 (not recorded which). The CDR3 DNA is TGTGCCATCAGTGAGGGCTTGGGACAGGGCTATCAGCCCCAGCATTTT. Translated: CAISEGLGQGYQPQHF.